The rows below give T cell receptor beta chains drawn from one sample of a study of T cells in localized non-small cell lung cancer. Method: immunoSEQ multiplex PCR; TCRdb's copy keeps in-frame clones and lacks some. Seen here are approximately 49,000 clones, 70% to 85% observed once, and the top ten hold roughly 17%. The material sequenced was peripheral blood, taken before any cancer treatment. Receptor source: a man aged 35 to 69 with stage I squamous cell lung carcinoma. Both conserved end residues are part of each CDR3. Clone size is given for some rows only: seen once, a few or many times, or a class if the clone is expanded.

15	TRBV6-5	.	CASSRKWYSGNTIYF
18	TRBV5-1	.	CASSPGTGASSYNSPLHF
13	TRBV7-6	.	CASSSTGGNAQYF
13	TRBV7-3	.	CASSAGQGNEQYF
12	TRBV30	.	CAWDRGDQPQHF
15	TRBV5-4	.	CASSLSGGSGNTIYF
16	TRBV10-2	.	CASSRSGTAGGNTIYF
15	TRBV6-5	.	CASRDSGTGPSEQYF
13	TRBV11-1	.	CASSLEASYEQYF
14	TRBV29-1	once	CSVKATEANEKLFF
14	TRBV19	.	CASSYTGGNYEQYF
14	TRBV9	.	CASSVGGGDTEAFF
17	TRBV11-2	.	CASSHNLRLSTGSGQYF
14	TRBV10-1	many	CASRPPHGPGELFF
15	TRBV4-3	few	CASSRRRRKTYGYTF
12	TRBV28	few	CASRLAGEEQFF
14	TRBV6-1	.	CASTTGGSLVEAFF
13	TRBV14	.	CASKGGPNEKLFF
11	TRBV10-3	.	CAISEEDEQYF
13	TRBV10-3	once	CAISELSPGELFF
15	TRBV7-9	.	CASSPPDRNTDTQYF
13	TRBV30	.	CACRGLSVDTIYF
14	TRBV7-9	.	CASSLAGGNNEQFF
15	TRBV6-1	.	CASSSQTGAGTEAFF
15	TRBV18	.	CASSPREGSTDTQYF
15	TRBV6-1	.	CASRKSGTAYYEQYF
14	TRBV18	.	CASSPPGQGYEQYF
14	TRBV29-1	.	CSAWGGNKKETQYF
10	TRBV7-9	.	CASVPFEAFF
15	TRBV7-9	.	CASRIGTSGVNEQFF
17	TRBV30	few	CAWSSGSSIVHNSPLHF
13	TRBV19	.	CASSINQKNIQYF
17	TRBV15	.	CATSRPRQGKEDQPQHF